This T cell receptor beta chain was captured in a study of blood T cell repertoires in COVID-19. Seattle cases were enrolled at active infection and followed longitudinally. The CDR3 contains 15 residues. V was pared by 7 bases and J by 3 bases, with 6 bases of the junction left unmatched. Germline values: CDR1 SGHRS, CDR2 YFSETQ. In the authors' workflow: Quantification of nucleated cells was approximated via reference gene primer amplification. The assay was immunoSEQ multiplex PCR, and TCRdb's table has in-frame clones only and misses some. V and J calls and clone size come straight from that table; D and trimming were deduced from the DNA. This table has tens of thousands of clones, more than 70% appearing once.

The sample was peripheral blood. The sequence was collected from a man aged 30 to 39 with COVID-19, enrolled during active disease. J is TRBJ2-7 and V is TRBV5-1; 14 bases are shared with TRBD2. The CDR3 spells CASRRGTSGSYEQYF. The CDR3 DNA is TGCGCCAGCCGTCGGGGGACTAGCGGGAGCTACGAGCAGTACTTC.